These T cell receptor beta chains were read from a single sample in a study of T cells in Graves' hyperthyroidism and ophthalmopathy. MiXCR, run by TCRdb on the multiplex PCR reads, gives a single entry per CDR3 protein. The sample yields some 770,000 distinct CDR3 sequences, 15% to 20% seen once. Material: blood. These receptors originate from a man aged 18 to 30 with Graves' hyperthyroidism. Each CDR3 is given with its conserved first and last residue. Each record gives: J gene, V gene, D gene, clone size, CDR3 protein, CDR3 DNA. The D gene is left open where the match is weak. A row's size may be missing; if present it is once, few, many or a size class.

TRBJ2-2 | TRBV7-8 | TRBD2 | . | CASSWASGRNTGELFF | TGTGCCAGCAGCTGGGCTAGCGGGAGGAACACCGGGGAGCTGTTTTTT
TRBJ1-1 | TRBV13 | TRBD1 | . | CASSVRGYAFF | TGTGCCAGCAGCGTCAGGGGGTATGCTTTCTTT
TRBJ1-2 | TRBV28 | . | many | CASSLRGGFEGHGYTF | TGTGCCAGCAGTTTACGAGGGGGGTTCGAGGGTCATGGCTACACCTTC
TRBJ2-7 | TRBV4-1 | TRBD1 | many | CASSQGVDRGYGQYF | TGCGCCAGCAGCCAAGGGGTGGACAGGGGTTATGGGCAGTACTTC
TRBJ2-7 | TRBV11-3 | . | many | CASSSGFSSYEQYF | TGTGCCAGCAGCTCGGGCTTTAGCTCCTACGAGCAGTACTTC
TRBJ2-5 | TRBV6-6 | . | . | CASSYNDWVETQYF | TGTGCCAGCAGTTACAACGACTGGGTAGAGACCCAGTACTTC
TRBJ2-1 | TRBV20-1 | TRBD2 | . | CSARDWASGSEEQFF | TGCAGTGCTAGAGATTGGGCTAGCGGGAGTGAGGAGCAGTTCTTC
TRBJ2-7 | TRBV6-1 | . | . | CASRLGRGSSYEQYF | TGTGCCAGCAGGCTCGGACGGGGGAGCTCCTACGAGCAGTACTTC
TRBJ2-3 | TRBV6-1 | . | . | CASSEGVGPSTDTQYF | TGTGCCAGCAGCGAGGGGGTCGGGCCTAGCACAGATACGCAGTATTTT
TRBJ1-2 | TRBV11-2 | . | few | CASSLDSGGTFYGYTF | TGTGCCAGCAGCTTAGATTCGGGGGGAACTTTCTATGGCTACACCTTC
TRBJ1-6 | TRBV7-8 | . | few | CASSLKEGRFNSPLHF | TGTGCCAGCAGCTTAAAAGAGGGCAGATTCAATTCACCCCTCCACTTT
TRBJ1-1 | TRBV20-1 | . | . | CSVERPGHTEAFF | TGCAGCGTTGAAAGGCCAGGGCACACTGAAGCTTTCTTT
TRBJ2-7 | TRBV28 | TRBD2 | many | CASRRLAGSSYEQYF | TGTGCCAGCAGACGACTAGCGGGTAGCTCCTACGAGCAGTACTTC
TRBJ2-7 | TRBV5-5 | . | many | CASSLIGTAVTYEQYF | TGTGCCAGCAGCCTCATCGGGACGGCGGTCACCTACGAGCAGTACTTC
TRBJ1-1 | TRBV4-3 | . | . | CASSADPVGGSNTGAFF | TGCGCCAGCAGCGCCGACCCCGTTGGGGGATCGAACACTGGAGCTTTCTTT
TRBJ2-7 | TRBV7-9 | . | . | CASSSQSSYEQYF | TGTGCCAGCAGCTCACAGAGCTCCTACGAGCAGTACTTC
TRBJ2-3 | TRBV4-3 | . | . | CASSADLGVGLDTQYF | TGCGCCAGCAGCGCAGATTTAGGAGTAGGTCTCGATACGCAGTATTTT
TRBJ1-1 | TRBV10-3 | . | few | CATGGRDIYTEAFF | TGTGCCACCGGGGGAAGGGACATCTACACTGAAGCTTTCTTT
TRBJ2-7 | TRBV7-9 | . | few | CASSRRQSYEQYF | TGTGCCAGCAGCCGGAGACAGAGCTACGAGCAGTACTTC
TRBJ2-1 | TRBV5-1 | TRBD2 | . | CASSSPGLAFNEQFF | TGCGCCAGCAGCTCTCCAGGACTAGCGTTTAATGAGCAGTTCTTC
TRBJ1-1 | TRBV19 | . | . | CASMAGRAPNTEAFF | TGTGCCAGTATGGCAGGGAGAGCCCCGAACACTGAAGCTTTCTTT
TRBJ2-7 | TRBV12-3/TRBV12-4 | . | many | CASSSDGISYEQYF | TGTGCCAGCAGCTCGGACGGGATCAGCTACGAGCAGTACTTC
TRBJ1-4 | TRBV7-2 | TRBD1 | . | CASSRQGLTNEKLFF | TGTGCCAGCAGCAGACAGGGCCTTACTAATGAAAAACTGTTTTTT
TRBJ2-7 | TRBV7-2 | TRBD2 | many | CASSFTSGTSYEQYF | TGTGCCAGCAGTTTCACTAGCGGGACGTCCTACGAGCAGTACTTC
TRBJ2-2 | TRBV11-3 | TRBD2 | many | CASSLSGRYNGELFF | TGTGCCAGCAGCTTAAGCGGGAGATATAACGGGGAGCTGTTTTTT
TRBJ1-1 | TRBV10-3 | . | . | CAISDSSVNTEAFF | TGTGCCATCAGTGATTCTTCGGTTAACACTGAAGCTTTCTTT
TRBJ2-1 | TRBV12-3/TRBV12-4 | TRBD1 | many | CASSAVTGVNEQFF | TGTGCCAGCAGTGCGGTCACAGGGGTTAATGAGCAGTTCTTC
TRBJ2-2 | TRBV30 | . | . | CAWIGSPGELFF | TGTGCCTGGATAGGTAGCCCCGGGGAGCTGTTTTTT
TRBJ2-3 | TRBV27 | . | . | CASSLFSGVTDTQYF | TGTGCCAGCAGTTTATTCTCCGGGGTTACAGATACGCAGTATTTT
TRBJ1-2 | TRBV7-9 | . | . | CASTPGVGLEPGYGYTF | TGTGCCAGCACCCCGGGGGTCGGGCTCGAACCCGGGTATGGCTACACCTTC
TRBJ2-2 | TRBV9 | . | . | CASSNSGALTGELFF | TGTGCCAGCAGCAATTCCGGGGCCCTCACCGGGGAGCTGTTTTTT
TRBJ2-2 | TRBV6-1 | . | many | CASTSPPTSSAGELFF | TGTGCCAGCACCTCACCCCCGACTAGTTCCGCCGGGGAGCTGTTTTTT
TRBJ2-1 | TRBV19 | . | . | CASSIRHQNEQFF | TGTGCCAGTAGTATACGCCACCAGAATGAGCAGTTCTTC
TRBJ2-1 | TRBV11-2 | TRBD1 | . | CASSSRDRAIYNEQFF | TGTGCCAGCAGCTCCCGGGACAGGGCTATCTACAATGAGCAGTTCTTC
TRBJ2-7 | TRBV5-6 | . | few | CASSLWDSGTNHF | TGTGCCAGCAGCCTGTGGGACAGCGGGACTAATCACTTC
TRBJ2-5 | TRBV29-1 | . | . | CSVETGRAQETQYF | TGCAGCGTCGAAACGGGACGGGCCCAAGAGACCCAGTACTTC
TRBJ2-7 | TRBV28 | . | few | CASSLAATKLEQYF | TGTGCCAGCAGTTTAGCAGCTACGAAGCTCGAGCAGTACTTC
TRBJ2-7 | TRBV28 | . | many | CASTPHKIWSNEQYF | TGTGCCAGCACTCCCCACAAAATTTGGTCCAACGAGCAGTACTTC
TRBJ2-1 | TRBV9 | TRBD2 | few | CASSARLAGINEQFF | TGTGCCAGCAGCGCCCGACTAGCGGGTATAAATGAGCAGTTCTTC
TRBJ2-3 | TRBV29-1 | . | . | CSVELALTDTQYF | TGCAGCGTTGAGTTGGCACTCACAGATACGCAGTATTTT
TRBJ2-5 | TRBV12-3/TRBV12-4 | . | . | CASSDSTQETQYF | TGTGCCAGCTCCGACAGCACCCAAGAGACCCAGTACTTC
TRBJ2-1 | TRBV5-5 | . | many | CASSSQTGFDEQFF | TGTGCCAGCAGCTCACAAACAGGCTTCGATGAGCAGTTCTTC
TRBJ2-7 | TRBV28 | TRBD1 | many | CASSPWTGYEQYF | TGTGCCAGCAGTCCCTGGACAGGATACGAGCAGTACTTC
TRBJ2-7 | TRBV27 | . | many | CASSLLGDEQYF | TGTGCCAGCAGTCTCCTCGGAGACGAGCAGTACTTC
TRBJ2-3 | TRBV5-1 | . | few | CASSPRQDTDTQYF | TGCGCCAGCAGCCCACGACAGGACACAGATACGCAGTATTTT